This T cell receptor beta chain was documented in a study of T cell responses to AZD1222 COVID-19 vaccine. Remarks on this clone: Its antigen is not identified.

Here immunoSEQ multiplex PCR was the method, and the copy in TCRdb shows in-frame clones only, minus some. Of 110,000 to 150,000 clones listed, 93% were seen once; the top ten hold 4.5% to 5.5%. The CDR3 extends over 13 amino acids. CDR1 SGHNT and CDR2 YYREEE come from the germline V gene (reference sequence). Deletions cut 3 bases from V and 1 base from J, with 7 bases between. Findings and caveats of the study: Seropositivity was recorded at baseline in only a handful of AZD1222 recipients. Clonal diversity was possibly underestimated; the donors were predominantly white British and more often female.

This clonotype was obtained from an adult in good health. The sample in question was peripheral blood, obtained on day 0 of AZD1222 vaccination. The chain carries TRBV5-4 and TRBJ1-1, with D unresolved. The CDR3, as DNA: TGTGCCAGCAGCTCTCAAAGGAACACTGAAGCTTTCTTT. Protein: CASSSQRNTEAFF. Full variable domain (missing parts from reference TRBV5-4 and TRBJ1-1): ETGVTQSPTHLIKTRGQQVTLRCSSQSGHNTVSWYQQALGQGPQFIFQYYREEENGRGNFPPRFSGLQFPNYSSELNVNALELDDSALYLCASSSQRNTEAFFGQGTRLTVV.